The 11 T cell receptor beta chains listed next were all sequenced from one sample in a study of CD4 and CD8 cells across lung adenocarcinoma regions. Each CDR3 protein gets one entry after TCRdb re-called the PCR reads with MiXCR. The sample includes about 19,000 distinct CDR3 sequences, about 43% of them seen just once. Input material: CD4+ T cells from the margin of a lung tumor. These TCRs come from a male donor with lung adenocarcinoma. The CD4 and CD8 labels of this study may be unreliable.

By sample share, this clonotype is medium-sized. The gene calls are TRBV6-1 and TRBJ2-7, with TRBD2 matching 7 bases. This CDR3 is 13 amino acids long. V was pared by 1 base and J by 4 bases, with 1 base of the junction left unmatched. CDR1 MNHNS and CDR2 SASEGT come from the germline V gene. Here the CDR3 DNA reads TGTGCCAGCAGTGAAGGACTAGCTTACGAGCAGTACTTC. Its translation is CASSEGLAYEQYF.

This clonotype was counted only a few times. V and J are TRBV4-2 and TRBJ2-1, with TRBD2 identical over 12 bases. This CDR3 has 16 amino acids. Germline CDR1 and CDR2: LGHNA and YNFKEQ. Trimming took 1 base from V and 7 from J; bases not matched to a gene: 5. CDR3 sequence reads: CASSQAGLAGLNEQFF. CDR3 nucleotides: TGTGCCAGCAGCCAAGCAGGACTAGCGGGATTAAATGAGCAGTTCTTC.

The V call is TRBV6-1, the J call TRBJ2-7; D uncertain. The CDR3 loop spans 11 amino acids. Germline CDR1 MNHNS, CDR2 SASEGT. V was pared by 6 bases and J by 3 bases, with 6 bases between. CDR3 DNA: TGTGCCAGCAGCACGATCTACGAGCAGTACTTC. Its translation is CASSTIYEQYF.

Details on this clonotype: A junction boundary mismatches the germline segment, possibly from a read error. This chain links TRBV6-1 with TRBJ2-3; D may be TRBD1 (6 bases). Germline loops: CDR1 MNHNS, CDR2 SASEGT. This CDR3 has 14 residues. Here the CDR3 reads CASRGLWDKDTQYF. CDR3 nucleotides: TGTGCCAGCAGGGGGCTGTGGGACAAAGATACGCAGTACTTT.

This sequence joins TRBV12-3 or TRBV12-4 and TRBJ2-1; D unclear. This CDR3 has 13 amino acids. V lost 8 bases and J 7 bases, leaving 15 bases between the germline ends. The CDR3 nucleotides read TGTGCCAGCGGGTATAATCAATTGAATGAGCAGTTCTTC. It encodes CASGYNQLNEQFF.

Many counts were recorded for this clonotype. The chain carries TRBV27 and TRBJ2-1; TRBD2 matches at 10 bases. The J call could be wrong; TRBJ2-7 is a better fit for the DNA end. The CDR3 covers 18 residues. Germline V lookup: CDR1 MNHEY, CDR2 SMNVEV (reference sequence). For the CDR3, the DNA is TGTGCCAGCAGTTTTCGCGGCCCTAGCGGGGGAGGCCGCTACGAGCAGTACTTC. It encodes CASSFRGPSGGGRYEQYF.

With respect to this clonotype: A read error may be the cause here, since a much bigger clone is one base away. The chain recombines TRBV11-2 with TRBJ2-5; D unclear. V lost 0 bases to trimming and J lost 0 bases, with 8 bases between them. The germline CDR1 and CDR2 sequences are SGHAT and FQNNGV. The CDR3 spans 15 residues. In DNA form, the CDR3 reads TGTGCCAGCAGCTTAGACCCGATAGACCAAGAGACCCAGTACTTC. Protein product: CASSLDPIDQETQYF.

This clonotype was recorded at least ten times. The chain links TRBV14 to TRBJ2-5; no clear D. With the DNA end fitting TRBJ2-7 better, the J assignment may be wrong. Germline V gene data show CDR1 as SGHDN and CDR2 as FVKESK. The CDR3 contains 14 residues. The DNA of the CDR3 is TGTGCCAGCAGCCTGTCACCAAGCCCCTACGAGCAGTACTTC. Amino acid sequence: CASSLSPSPYEQYF.

The chain has TRBV12-3 or TRBV12-4 and TRBJ2-1; D may be TRBD2 (7 bases). The CDR3 covers 15 residues. With 2 bases removed from V and 4 bases from J, the gap between germline ends came to 12 bases. The CDR3 spells CASSLSGDMYNEQFF. The CDR3, as DNA: TGTGCCAGCAGTTTAAGCGGGGACATGTACAATGAGCAGTTCTTC.

This clonotype was found many times. This chain joins TRBV5-1 and TRBJ1-2; TRBD1 agrees at 7 bases. J was trimmed by 6 bases and V by 2 bases; bases with no gene match: 7. CDR1 and CDR2 (germline): SGHRS, YFSETQ. The CDR3 consists of 14 residues. The chain's CDR3 is CASSLDRVGDGYTF. The CDR3 region has the DNA TGCGCCAGCAGCTTAGACAGGGTAGGCGATGGCTACACCTTC. Full variable domain (remainder filled in from reference TRBV5-1 and TRBJ1-2): KAGVTQTPRYLIKTRGQQVTLSCSPISGHRSVSWYQQTPGQGLQFLFEYFSETQRNKGNFPGRFSGRQFSNSRSEMNVSTLELGDSALYLCASSLDRVGDGYTFGSGTRLTVV.

Comment on this clonotype: Germline is not matched at one junction end, which may reflect a read error. The chain uses TRBV6-1 and TRBJ2-2; D unresolved. The V gene's germline CDR1 is MNHNS and CDR2 SASEGT. The length of the CDR3 is 14 residues. CDR3: CASSRFSNIKEQFF. The CDR3 DNA reads as TGTGCCAGCAGTCGCTTTTCTAACATCAAGGAGCAGTTTTTC.